The sample holds many counts of the clone carrying this TCR beta chain. Its target is unknown. Trimming pared 1 base from V and 2 bases from J, leaving 9 bases between. The CDR3 spans 15 residues. In germline, CDR1 is LNHNV, CDR2 YYDKDF (reference sequence). This specimen comes from a study of T-cell memory formation after mild COVID-19. Using its own MiXCR run on the 5' RACE reads, TCRdb lists one record per CDR3 protein. The table has under 110,000 distinct CDR3 sequences, around 12% seen once; the top ten hold around 27%. Study conclusions and caveats: The main location of contracting CD4+ clones was CM and EM, and that of contracting CD8+ clones was EMRA.

This clonotype was obtained from an adult woman who had mild COVID-19 (a few samples of this study predate the infection). Cell type and time point are not known. The chain joins TRBV15 to TRBJ2-1; no firm D call. Source material: PBMCs or a T cell subset sorted from them (not recorded which). The CDR3 spells CATSRGRTAYNEQFF. In nucleotides, the CDR3 is TGTGCCACCAGCAGAGGTAGAACTGCCTACAATGAGCAGTTCTTC.